Each of the 3 T cell receptor beta chains below was sequenced from the same sample in a study of T cells after somatic rescue of genetic block. Produced via immunoSEQ multiplex PCR; TCRdb's table is partial and in-frame only. The table has under 150,000 clones, 80% to 95% seen once. Sequencing input: peripheral blood mononuclear cells (PBMCs). These receptors all come from a woman aged 18-35 years.

Of note for this clone: The junction departs from the called germline gene at one end, perhaps through a read error. The chain uses TRBV7-8 and TRBJ2-2; 10 positions agree with TRBD1. CDR1 is SGHVS and CDR2 is FQNEAQ in the germline V gene. The CDR3 has 16 amino acids. This CDR3 is CASTLLGTGVTGELFF. The CDR3 DNA sequence: TGTGCCAGCACCTTACTAGGGACAGGGGTTACCGGGGAGCTGTTTTTT.

Only a few counts were recorded for this clone. The CDR3 sequence: CASSYTEYGLSGELFF. CDR3 sequence (DNA): TGTGCCAGCAGTTACACAGAATACGGGCTTTCCGGGGAGCTGTTTTTT. The chain links TRBV6-5 to TRBJ2-2; no definite D call. V lost 2 bases and J lost 6, with 16 bases in between. The germline CDR1 and CDR2 sequences are MNHEY and SVGAGI. The CDR3 runs to 16 residues.

V is TRBV6-1 and J is TRBJ2-5, with TRBD2 as a possible D gene (5 bases). This CDR3 spans 11 amino acids. Trimming stripped 4 bases from V and 5 bases from J, with 5 bases between. Germline-derived CDR1 and CDR2 are MNHNS and SASEGT. DNA of the CDR3: TGTGCCAGCAGTGGAGGGGAGACCCAGTACTTC. This sequence encodes CASSGGETQYF.